The 30 T cell receptor beta chains in this list originate from one sample, sequenced in a study of persistence of HIV-infected CD4 T cells. Cells were stimulated with CMV-infected fibroblast lysates at roughly 9.1 ug/mL. Memory cells lacking CD40L and CD69 with high CD45RO were sorted. The immunoSEQ assay was version 4, run in survey mode. Sequencing was performed with immunoSEQ multiplex PCR; in TCRdb, only in-frame clones are kept and a portion is missing. The sample includes 25,000 to 30,000 clones, around four fifths seen only once; the top ten take 0.7% to 0.95%. No antigen is known for these receptors. The starting material was CD4+ T cells sorted from PBMCs after roughly 19-hour stimulation, obtained from a patient who received antiretroviral therapy. Receptors were obtained from an adult woman with HIV who was CMV-seropositive.

The chain employs TRBV7-9 and TRBJ1-2; D is unclear. The V end was cut by 8 bases, the J end by 7 bases, with 17 bases between. Germline-derived CDR1 and CDR2 are SEHNR and FQNEAQ (reference sequence). The CDR3 spans 13 residues. The DNA of the CDR3 is TGTGCCAGCGGGATTCCCGGCCGGAGTGGCTACACCTTC. Translation: CASGIPGRSGYTF.

The chain couples TRBV28 to TRBJ1-2; 11 bases agree with TRBD1. Germline assignment: CDR1 MDHEN and CDR2 SYDVKM. After removal of 5 bases from V and 4 bases from J, the junction contained 9 bases not matched to a gene. The CDR3 is made up of 16 amino acids. In DNA, the CDR3 is TGTGCCAGCAGTGTCTACAGGACAGGGGGCACCTATGGCTACACCTTC. It specifies CASSVYRTGGTYGYTF.

This chain links TRBV2 with TRBJ2-2, with 7 positions matching TRBD1. The CDR3 contains 16 residues. Germline CDR1 reads SNHLY; CDR2 reads FYNNEI. The ends lost 6 bases at V and 4 bases at J; junction bases unmatched: 11. The CDR3 is CASSQQGRLSTGELFF. In DNA form, the CDR3 reads TGTGCCAGCAGCCAACAGGGGCGGTTGAGCACCGGGGAGCTGTTTTTT.

This chain uses TRBV19 with TRBJ1-3; D possibly corresponds to TRBD1 (6 bases). Germline CDR1 reads LNHDA; CDR2 reads SQIVND (reference sequence). The CDR3 length is 16 residues. V lost 9 bases and J 1 base, leaving 19 bases between the germline ends. Written as DNA, the CDR3 is TGTGCCAGCCGGAGAAACAGGGAAATTTCTGGAAACACCATATATTTT. This gives the protein CASRRNREISGNTIYF.

This chain connects TRBV12-3 or TRBV12-4 to TRBJ1-2; D might be TRBD1 (5 bases). The CDR3 sequence is 12 residues long. V lost 0 bases and J lost 8, with 7 bases in between. The chain's CDR3 is CASSLAGGGYTF. In nucleotides, the CDR3 is TGTGCCAGCAGTTTAGCGGGGGGAGGCTACACCTTC.

Here the CDR3 reads CASSLSGGGDHNEQFF. CDR3 DNA sequence: TGTGCCAGCAGCCTTTCGGGGGGGGGAGACCACAATGAGCAGTTCTTC. This chain uses TRBV3-1 (or the pseudogene TRBV3-2) with TRBJ2-1; TRBD2 aligns across 8 bases. The CDR3 extends over 16 amino acids. V was pared by 4 bases and J by 5 bases, with 10 bases of the junction left unmatched. The germline CDR1 and CDR2 sequences are LGHDT and YNNKEL (reference sequence).

The chain recombines TRBV4-1 with TRBJ1-6; D may be TRBD1 (5 bases). The CDR3 sequence is 17 residues long. V dropped 1 base and J dropped 7 bases, with 17 bases sitting between them. Germline V gene lookup returns CDR1 MGHRA and CDR2 YSYEKL. DNA of the CDR3: TGCGCCAGCAGCCAAGGCCGGGGGATCATATGGAATTCACCCCTCCACTTT. It encodes CASSQGRGIIWNSPLHF.

The chain combines TRBV2 with TRBJ2-3; D is unclear. The CDR3 sequence is 11 residues long. Germline CDR1 SNHLY, CDR2 FYNNEI. V lost 8 bases and J 2 bases, leaving 5 bases between the germline ends. The CDR3 protein is CASGDTDTQYF. The CDR3 DNA reads TGTGCCAGCGGGGACACAGATACGCAGTATTTT.

This chain joins TRBV7-2 and TRBJ1-2; D might be TRBD1 (5 bases). This CDR3 region has 15 residues. V dropped 3 bases and J dropped 0 bases, with 11 bases sitting between them. The germline CDR1 and CDR2 sequences are SGHTA and FQGNSA. Written as DNA, the CDR3 is TGTGCCAGCAGCTTTAGGGACTTAACTAACTATGGCTACACCTTC. The encoded protein is CASSFRDLTNYGYTF. The variable domain in full, completed from reference TRBV7-2 and TRBJ1-2, reads GAGVSQSPSNKVTEKGKDVELRCDPISGHTALYWYRQSLGQGLEFLIYFQGNSAPDKSGLPSDRFSAERTGGSVSTLTIQRTQQEDSAVYLCASSFRDLTNYGYTFGSGTRLTVV.

V gene TRBV15 combines with J gene TRBJ1-2; D gene unclear. Between the trimmed V and J ends, which lost 5 bases and 4 bases, there was a span of 20 bases. The germline CDR1 and CDR2 sequences are LNHNV and YYDKDF (reference sequence). This CDR3 region has 16 residues. The CDR3 region is CATSRSTGRSVYGYTF. The CDR3 DNA reads TGTGCCACCAGCCGCTCCACCGGACGGAGTGTCTATGGCTACACCTTC.

The V call is TRBV2, the J call TRBJ2-1; D might be TRBD1 (6 bases). Germline CDR1 reads SNHLY; CDR2 reads FYNNEI. The ends were cut back, 5 bases at V and 4 bases at J, with 12 bases in the middle. The CDR3 loop spans 14 amino acids. CDR3 coding DNA: TGTGCCAGCAGTTTCTTAGGACAGTACAATGAGCAGTTCTTC. Its translation: CASSFLGQYNEQFF.

This chain connects TRBV10-1 to TRBJ2-5, with D possibly matching TRBD2 (6 bases). The CDR3 has 15 residues. The germline CDR1 and CDR2 sequences are WNHNN and SYGVQD (reference sequence). Trimming cost V 5 bases and J 5 bases, with 18 bases left between them. CDR3 residues: CASSRGGVGRETQYF. The CDR3 region has the DNA TGCGCCAGCAGTAGAGGCGGGGTGGGTCGGGAGACCCAGTACTTC.

Here the CDR3 reads CAISPTGESNQPQHF. Written as DNA, the CDR3 is TGTGCCATCAGCCCGACAGGGGAGAGCAATCAGCCCCAGCATTTT. The chain uses TRBV10-3 and TRBJ1-5; the match to TRBD1 covers 8 bases. This CDR3 contains 15 residues. Germline V gene lookup returns CDR1 ENHRY and CDR2 SYGVKD. Unmatched junction bases numbered 5, after V lost 6 bases and J lost 1 base.

This clone was seen once. The chain couples TRBV9 to TRBJ2-6, with D unclear. This CDR3 spans 17 amino acids. CDR1 SGDLS and CDR2 YYNGEE come from the germline V gene. V shed 4 bases and J shed 1 base, with 15 bases lying between them. CDR3 region: CASSQQASWSGANVLTF. The CDR3 DNA sequence: TGTGCCAGCAGCCAACAAGCTTCGTGGTCTGGGGCCAACGTCCTGACTTTC. Full variable domain (outside the CDR3, taken from reference TRBV9 and TRBJ2-6): DSGVTQTPKHLITATGQRVTLRCSPRSGDLSVYWYQQSLDQGLQFLIQYYNGEERAKGNILERFSAQQFPDLHSELNLSSLELGDSALYFCASSQQASWSGANVLTFGAGSRLTVL.

The genes are TRBV24-1 and TRBJ2-2, with D possibly being TRBD1 or TRBD2 (7 bases each). Germline values: CDR1 KGHDR, CDR2 SFDVKD. There are 15 residues in the CDR3. Trimming stripped 7 bases from V and 0 bases from J, with 11 bases between. Here the CDR3 reads CATRQGGSNTGELFF. CDR3 in DNA: TGTGCCACCAGGCAGGGGGGGTCGAACACCGGGGAGCTGTTTTTT.

This chain connects TRBV30 to TRBJ1-5; D unresolved. Germline values: CDR1 GTSNPN, CDR2 SVGIG (reference sequence). CDR3 length: 14 amino acids. Trimming removed 2 bases from V and 3 bases from J, with 11 bases in between. As DNA, the CDR3 is TGTGCCTGGAGTACTTGGGGATTCAATCAGCCCCAGCATTTT. This codes for CAWSTWGFNQPQHF.

This clone was detected only a few times. The chain is built from TRBV7-3 and TRBJ2-7, with 9 bases that match TRBD2. Germline CDR1 reads SGHTA; CDR2 reads FQGTGA. This CDR3 is 14 amino acids long. Trimming took 2 bases from V and 2 from J; bases not matched to a gene: 1. The CDR3 protein is CASSLAGGPYEQYF. The CDR3 coding sequence is TGTGCCAGCAGCTTAGCGGGGGGGCCCTACGAGCAGTACTTC.

The chain has TRBV29-1 and TRBJ1-2, with 8 bases matching TRBD1. The junction had 7 bases not matched to a gene; V was cut back by 6 bases and J by 4 bases. CDR1 and CDR2 from the germline V gene are SQVTM and ANQGSEA. The CDR3 has 13 residues. CDR3 bases: TGCAGCGTGGCAGGGGGCCCGGGCTATGGCTACACCTTC. Protein product: CSVAGGPGYGYTF.

The chain links TRBV18 to TRBJ1-1; a weak D match, TRBD1 (6 bases). The length of the CDR3 is 12 residues. V was cut by 3 bases and J by 8 bases, with 10 bases left in between. Germline lookup yields CDR1 KGHSH and CDR2 LQKENI. CDR3 loop: CASSPTGPEAFF. The CDR3 DNA reads as TGTGCCAGCTCACCTACAGGGCCCGAAGCTTTCTTT.

The rearrangement joins TRBV5-5 to TRBJ1-5, with D unresolved. The CDR3 is 14 amino acids. V lost 3 bases to trimming and J lost 3 bases, with 10 bases between them. Per the germline V gene, CDR1 is SGHKS and CDR2 is YYEKEE (reference sequence). CDR3 DNA sequence: TGTGCCAGCAGCTCGGCAGGAACCAATCAGCCCCAGCATTTT. It yields the protein CASSSAGTNQPQHF.

The chain has TRBV24-1 and TRBJ1-2; D unclear. Trimming removed 4 bases from V and 1 base from J, with 3 bases in between. The germline V gene encodes CDR1 KGHDR and CDR2 SFDVKD. The CDR3 is 12 amino acids. CDR3 nucleotides: TGTGCCACCAGTGACCATAACTATGGCTACACCTTC. The encoded protein is CATSDHNYGYTF.

The CDR3 DNA is TGTGCCAGCACTCTCACCCGGGATAGGCTAAACGAGCAGTACTTC. Amino acid sequence: CASTLTRDRLNEQYF. The rearrangement uses TRBV6-5 and TRBJ2-7; D possibly corresponds to TRBD2 (5 bases). V shed 7 bases and J shed 5 bases, with 21 bases lying between them. The germline V gene encodes CDR1 MNHEY and CDR2 SVGAGI. The CDR3 is made up of 15 amino acids.

This chain joins TRBV7-9 and TRBJ2-5; D is unclear. Germline V lookup: CDR1 SEHNR, CDR2 FQNEAQ (reference sequence). The CDR3 runs to 11 residues. V lost 4 bases to trimming and J lost 1 base, with 1 base between them. CDR3 nucleotides: TGTGCCAGCAGCTCCCAAGAGACCCAGTACTTC. This gives the protein CASSSQETQYF.

This chain connects TRBV15 to TRBJ1-4; tentatively, D is TRBD1 (5 bases). CDR3 size: 15 residues. In germline, CDR1 is LNHNV, CDR2 YYDKDF (reference sequence). Trimming took off 4 bases at V and 0 bases at J, with 9 bases between the two ends. The CDR3 spells CATSTGDATNEKLFF. Written as DNA, the CDR3 is TGTGCCACCAGCACGGGGGATGCAACTAATGAAAAACTGTTTTTT.

This sequence joins TRBV7-9 and TRBJ1-2, with D perhaps TRBD1 (5 bases). The CDR3 consists of 14 residues. Trimming pared 7 bases from V and 4 bases from J, leaving 16 bases between. Germline V gives CDR1 SEHNR, CDR2 FQNEAQ (reference sequence). The CDR3 region is CASTVPNGAYGYTF. The CDR3 DNA reads as TGTGCCAGCACTGTTCCCAACGGGGCCTATGGCTACACCTTC.

J is TRBJ1-3 and V is TRBV5-1; 11 bases fit TRBD1. J was trimmed by 0 bases and V by 3 bases; bases with no gene match: 2. CDR3 length: 16 residues. The germline gives CDR1 SGHRS, CDR2 YFSETQ. The chain's CDR3 is CASSWTGGNSGNTIYF. In DNA form, the CDR3 reads TGCGCCAGCAGCTGGACAGGGGGCAACTCTGGAAACACCATATATTTT.

In nucleotides, the CDR3 is TGTGCCAGCAGCACCGGGCGCCTCAATGAGCAGTTCTTC. As protein: CASSTGRLNEQFF. The chain carries TRBV21-1 and TRBJ2-1. TRBV21-1 is annotated as a pseudogene. The CDR3 extends over 13 amino acids.

Turning to this clone: One junction end disagrees with the germline gene, perhaps due to a read error. V usage is TRBV7-9 and J usage is TRBJ1-2, with D maybe TRBD1 (6 bases). The length of the CDR3 is 12 residues. Germline V gene sequence: CDR1 SEHNR, CDR2 FQNEAQ (reference sequence). This CDR3 reads CASSLVGALDYF. The CDR3 DNA reads TGTGCCAGCAGCTTAGTGGGGGCGCTGGACTACTTC. Full variable domain (missing parts from reference TRBV7-9 and TRBJ1-2): DTGVSQNPRHKITKRGQNVTFRCDPISEHNRLYWYRQTLGQGPEFLTYFQNEAQLEKSRLLSDRFSAERPKGSFSTLEIQRTEQGDSAMYLCASSLVGALDYFGSGTRLTVV.

V gene TRBV27 combines with J gene TRBJ1-2; D perhaps matches TRBD1 (6 bases). Germline V CDR1 and CDR2: MNHEY, SMNVEV (reference sequence). This CDR3 region has 15 residues. The V end was cut by 0 bases, the J end by 7 bases, with 15 bases between. CDR3 DNA: TGTGCCAGCAGTTTATCGTCCCAGGGGCGGGTTGGCTACACCTTC. Translating it yields CASSLSSQGRVGYTF.

This clone was detected once. The rearrangement joins TRBV24-1 to TRBJ2-3; possible D gene TRBD2, 5 bases. Germline assignment: CDR1 KGHDR and CDR2 SFDVKD. The V end was cut by 3 bases, the J end by 2 bases, with 20 bases between. The CDR3 loop spans 18 amino acids. The CDR3 coding sequence is TGTGCCACCAGTGATAAAACAGCAGGAGGAAGGGACACAGATACGCAGTATTTT. It translates to CATSDKTAGGRDTDTQYF.